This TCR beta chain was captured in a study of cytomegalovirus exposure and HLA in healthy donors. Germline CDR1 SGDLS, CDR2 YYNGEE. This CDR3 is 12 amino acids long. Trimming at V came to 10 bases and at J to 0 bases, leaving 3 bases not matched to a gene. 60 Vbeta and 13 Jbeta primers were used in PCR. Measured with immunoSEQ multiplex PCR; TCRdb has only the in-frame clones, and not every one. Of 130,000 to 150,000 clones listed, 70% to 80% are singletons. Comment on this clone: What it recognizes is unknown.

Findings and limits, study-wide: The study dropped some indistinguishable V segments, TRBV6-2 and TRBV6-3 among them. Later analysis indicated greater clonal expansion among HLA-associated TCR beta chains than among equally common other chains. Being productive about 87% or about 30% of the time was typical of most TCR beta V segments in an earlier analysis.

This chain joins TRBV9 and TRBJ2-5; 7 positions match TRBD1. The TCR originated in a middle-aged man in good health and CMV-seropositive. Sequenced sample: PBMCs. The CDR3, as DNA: TGTGCCGGAACAGGGGACCAAGAGACCCAGTACTTC. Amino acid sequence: CAGTGDQETQYF.